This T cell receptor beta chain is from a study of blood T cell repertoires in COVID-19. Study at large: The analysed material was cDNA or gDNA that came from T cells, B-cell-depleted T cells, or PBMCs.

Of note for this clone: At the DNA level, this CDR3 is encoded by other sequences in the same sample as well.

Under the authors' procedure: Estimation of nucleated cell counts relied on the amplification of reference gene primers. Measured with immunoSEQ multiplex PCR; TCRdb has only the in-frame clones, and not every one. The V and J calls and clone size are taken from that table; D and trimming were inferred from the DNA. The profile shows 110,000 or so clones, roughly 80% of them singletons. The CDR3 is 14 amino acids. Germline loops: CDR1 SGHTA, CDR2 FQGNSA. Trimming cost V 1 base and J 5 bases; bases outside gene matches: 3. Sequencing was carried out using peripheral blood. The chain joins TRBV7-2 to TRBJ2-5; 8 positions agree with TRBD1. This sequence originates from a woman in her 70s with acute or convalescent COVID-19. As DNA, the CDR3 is TGTGCCAGCAGCTTAGGCAGGGGGCGCGAGACCCAGTACTTC. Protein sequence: CASSLGRGRETQYF.